This T cell receptor (beta chain) emerged from a study of blood T cell repertoires in COVID-19. Sequenced by immunoSEQ multiplex PCR; TCRdb stores in-frame clones only, minus some. This sample has around 170,000 clones, with more than 75% found just once. Study members were between roughly 18 and 89 years old and lived in 24 US regions. The CDR3 length is 17 residues. V lost 9 bases, J lost 0 bases, and 23 bases lay in between. Germline lookup yields CDR1 LNHDA and CDR2 SQIVND (reference sequence). The chain recombines TRBV19 with TRBJ1-2, with no clear D. The sequence was collected from a woman aged 30 to 39 who had recovered from COVID-19. Sequenced material: PBMCs or T cells enriched from blood (not recorded which). CDR3 in DNA: TGTGCCAGCCACGTATTGTACAGTAACACCGCTAACTATGGCTACACCTTC. Amino acids: CASHVLYSNTANYGYTF.